The 21 T cell receptor beta chains below all came from one sample that was sequenced in a study of technical replicates of blood from a few donors. TCRdb's table, derived via immunoSEQ multiplex PCR, lists solely in-frame clones and lacks some. The data hold more than 90,000 clones, with 96% observed a single time. The sequencing sample was made of T cells isolated from PBMCs. The receptor set was obtained from a human donor in good health.

J is TRBJ2-7 and V is TRBV6-1; D might be TRBD1 (5 bases). Germline V CDR1 and CDR2: MNHNS, SASEGT. This CDR3 region has 13 residues. Trimming took off 4 bases at V and 3 bases at J, with 10 bases between the two ends. CDR3 sequence (DNA): TGTGCCAGCAGTGTTCGACAGTTCTACGAGCAGTACTTC. Translating gives CASSVRQFYEQYF.

The chain has TRBV7-9 and TRBJ1-2; possible D gene TRBD1, 6 bases. V lost 5 bases and J lost 0, with 13 bases in between. This CDR3 has 15 residues. Germline-derived CDR1 and CDR2 are SEHNR and FQNEAQ (reference sequence). The CDR3: CASSLEWTANYGYTF. In DNA, the CDR3 is TGTGCCAGCAGCCTCGAGTGGACAGCTAACTATGGCTACACCTTC.

The count of this clone is one. This chain connects TRBV9 to TRBJ2-1, with D maybe TRBD1 (6 bases). This CDR3 contains 16 residues. Trimming took off 0 bases at V and 9 bases at J, with 19 bases between the two ends. CDR1 is SGDLS, CDR2 YYNGEE, per germline. CDR3 sequence: CASSVESVAGVIEQFF. CDR3 DNA: TGTGCCAGCAGCGTAGAGTCCGTGGCAGGGGTGATTGAGCAGTTCTTC.

The chain carries TRBV4-1 and TRBJ2-2; 10 bases match TRBD2. Trimming cost V 5 bases and J 5 bases; bases outside gene matches: 8. The CDR3 is 16 residues long. CDR1 is MGHRA and CDR2 is YSYEKL in the germline V gene. The CDR3 sequence: CASSVSAGGPTGELFF. The CDR3 nucleotides are TGCGCCAGCAGCGTTTCAGCGGGGGGGCCTACCGGGGAGCTGTTTTTT.

This chain uses TRBV7-9 with TRBJ2-7; D is unclear. The V end lost 5 bases, the J end lost 0 bases, and 11 bases lay between the germline ends. Per the germline V gene, CDR1 is SEHNR and CDR2 is FQNEAQ (reference sequence). The CDR3 is 14 residues long. The CDR3 nucleotides read TGTGCCAGCAGCCCGCCTCCGAGCTCCTACGAGCAGTACTTC. Encoded protein: CASSPPPSSYEQYF.

The CDR3 DNA follows: TGTGCCAGCAGCCCTCGGGGGGGCAATGAGCAGTTCTTC. This codes for CASSPRGGNEQFF. The genes are TRBV7-9 and TRBJ2-1; 8 bases are shared with TRBD2. The CDR3 is made up of 13 amino acids. With 5 bases clipped from V and 6 bases from J, the junction kept 3 bases outside the gene matches. Germline loops: CDR1 SEHNR, CDR2 FQNEAQ (reference sequence). The complete variable domain, with remaining parts taken from reference TRBV7-9 and TRBJ2-1, reads DTGVSQNPRHKITKRGQNVTFRCDPISEHNRLYWYRQTLGQGPEFLTYFQNEAQLEKSRLLSDRFSAERPKGSFSTLEIQRTEQGDSAMYLCASSPRGGNEQFFGPGTRLTVL.

The V and J genes are TRBV6-1 and TRBJ1-4; 8 bases line up with TRBD1. The CDR3 has 17 residues. V shed 4 bases, J shed 5 bases, and the junction held 12 bases outside the gene matches. Germline loops: CDR1 MNHNS, CDR2 SASEGT. In nucleotides, the CDR3 is TGTGCCAGCAGTGGGTTGACCAGGACAGGGCCGAATGAAAAACTGTTTTTT. Its translation: CASSGLTRTGPNEKLFF.

The chain is built from TRBV7-9 and TRBJ2-1, with 10 nucleotides matching TRBD2. Germline V CDR1 and CDR2: SEHNR, FQNEAQ (reference sequence). There are 15 residues in the CDR3. V shed 8 bases and J 3 bases; nucleotides not matched to a gene: 7. CDR3 in DNA: TGTGCCAGCTTAGTAGCGGGAGGACACTACAATGAGCAGTTCTTC. The encoded protein is CASLVAGGHYNEQFF.

This clone was found once. V usage is TRBV29-1 and J usage is TRBJ2-3; 10 nucleotides align to TRBD2. Germline CDR1 SQVTM, CDR2 ANQGSEA. The V and J ends lost 5 bases and 1 base, in that order; junction bases with no gene match: 0. This CDR3 spans 13 amino acids. The CDR3 is CSVLAGGTDTQYF. CDR3 nucleotides: TGCAGCGTTCTAGCGGGGGGCACAGATACGCAGTATTTT.

This chain links TRBV11-2 with TRBJ2-5; tentative D call: TRBD2 (6 bases). Germline V CDR1 and CDR2: SGHAT, FQNNGV. The CDR3 has 12 residues. The V end was cut by 5 bases, the J end by 4 bases, with 8 bases between. Here the CDR3 reads CASSLEGETQYF. The CDR3 DNA follows: TGTGCCAGCAGCCTGGAGGGAGAGACCCAGTACTTC.

V usage is TRBV7-8 and J usage is TRBJ2-7; TRBD2 might be the D (6 bases). Germline CDR1 and CDR2: SGHVS and FQNEAQ. CDR3 size: 15 residues. V gave up 5 bases and J gave up 2 bases, with 16 bases separating them. CDR3 coding DNA: TGTGCCAGCAGCCCGTCGCGCGGGGCGGCCTACGAGCAGTACTTC. It codes for CASSPSRGAAYEQYF.

This sequence joins TRBV7-6 and TRBJ1-3; TRBD1 matches at 8 bases. The CDR3 has 17 amino acids. The germline gives CDR1 SGHVS, CDR2 FNYEAQ. The V and J ends lost 0 bases and 0 bases, in that order; junction bases with no gene match: 4. CDR3 in amino acids: CASSLAGQGVSGNTIYF. CDR3 nucleotide sequence: TGTGCCAGCAGCTTAGCAGGACAGGGCGTCTCTGGAAACACCATATATTTT.

The chain employs TRBV5-1 and TRBJ2-1, with D tentatively TRBD2 (5 bases). The CDR3 is 15 residues long. Trimming took off 6 bases at V and 5 bases at J, with 18 bases between the two ends. Germline V CDR1 and CDR2: SGHRS, YFSETQ. The DNA of the CDR3 is TGCGCCAGCATCCTGCGAGCCGGACTCGACAATGAGCAGTTCTTC. This codes for CASILRAGLDNEQFF. Variable domain in full (rest from reference TRBV5-1 and TRBJ2-1): KAGVTQTPRYLIKTRGQQVTLSCSPISGHRSVSWYQQTPGQGLQFLFEYFSETQRNKGNFPGRFSGRQFSNSRSEMNVSTLELGDSALYLCASILRAGLDNEQFFGPGTRLTVL.

This chain connects TRBV6-1 to TRBJ1-5, with D perhaps TRBD1 (6 bases). V was clipped by 2 bases and J by 6 bases, with 14 bases between them. The CDR3 totals 15 residues. CDR1 is MNHNS, CDR2 SASEGT, per germline. The CDR3 region is CASSELAGASQPQHF. DNA for the CDR3: TGTGCCAGCAGTGAATTAGCAGGGGCGAGTCAGCCCCAGCATTTT.

The chain recombines TRBV4-1 with TRBJ2-1; 11 bases fit TRBD1. CDR3 size: 16 residues. The V segment lost 4 bases and the J segment 5 bases; nucleotides outside the gene matches: 7. Germline CDR1 reads MGHRA; CDR2 reads YSYEKL. The CDR3 DNA sequence: TGCGCCAGCAGCCCACTCAAGGGACAGGGGGACAATGAGCAGTTCTTC. Translating gives CASSPLKGQGDNEQFF.

The rearrangement links TRBV7-9 to TRBJ1-2; tentatively, D is TRBD1 (5 bases). Germline values: CDR1 SEHNR, CDR2 FQNEAQ (reference sequence). V lost 5 bases and J lost 7, with 20 bases in between. The length of the CDR3 is 15 residues. DNA of the CDR3: TGTGCCAGCAGCGACATGGGGCAGGGCAGGGTTGGCTACACCTTC. Protein sequence: CASSDMGQGRVGYTF.

This chain links TRBV7-2 with TRBJ1-1; D unclear. Trimming took 5 bases from V and 1 from J, leaving 11 bases between them. The CDR3 consists of 14 residues. The V gene's germline CDR1 is SGHTA and CDR2 FQGNSA. This CDR3 reads CASSPGPGNTEAFF. The CDR3 coding sequence is TGTGCCAGCAGCCCCGGTCCGGGGAACACTGAAGCTTTCTTT.

Worth noting for this clone: This sample also contains other DNA sequences that code for the same CDR3. The rearrangement joins TRBV5-4 to TRBJ2-7; D is unresolved. The CDR3 length is 12 residues. Deletions cut 3 bases from V and 5 bases from J, with 9 bases between. Germline V gene lookup returns CDR1 SGHNT and CDR2 YYREEE (reference sequence). The CDR3: CASSYDSHEQYF. The DNA for the CDR3 is TGTGCCAGCAGCTATGATAGTCACGAGCAGTACTTC. Looking up the rest from reference TRBV5-4 and TRBJ2-7 gives the full variable domain: ETGVTQSPTHLIKTRGQQVTLRCSSQSGHNTVSWYQQALGQGPQFIFQYYREEENGRGNFPPRFSGLQFPNYSSELNVNALELDDSALYLCASSYDSHEQYFGPGTRLTVT.

The chain employs TRBV5-1 and TRBJ2-2; TRBD2 aligns across 8 bases. CDR1 and CDR2 (germline): SGHRS, YFSETQ. Unmatched junction bases numbered 5, after V lost 0 bases and J lost 7 bases. This CDR3 has 15 amino acids. The CDR3 region has the DNA TGCGCCAGCAGCTTGGTGGGACTAGATGGCGGGGAGCTGTTTTTT. Amino acids: CASSLVGLDGGELFF.

The chain couples TRBV5-1 to TRBJ1-6, with TRBD1 matching over 9 bases. With 3 bases clipped from V and 3 bases from J, the junction kept 10 bases outside the gene matches. The germline V gene has CDR1 SGHRS and CDR2 YFSETQ. The CDR3 covers 18 residues. CDR3 amino acids: CASSYEGTGYSYNSPLHF. CDR3 DNA: TGCGCCAGCAGCTACGAGGGGACAGGGTACAGCTATAATTCACCCCTCCACTTT.

The chain recombines TRBV4-1 with TRBJ2-1, with 7 bases aligning to TRBD2. J gave up 5 bases and V 0 bases, and 10 bases lay outside the gene matches. The CDR3 length is 17 residues. CDR1 is MGHRA, CDR2 YSYEKL, per germline. Here the CDR3 reads CASSQEIGLAANNEQFF. The CDR3 DNA follows: TGCGCCAGCAGCCAAGAGATTGGGCTAGCGGCTAACAATGAGCAGTTCTTC.